The 13 T cell receptor beta chains reported below all come from one sample, sequenced in a study of blood T cell repertoires in COVID-19 (dated by TCRdb to about 2020). Preparation of the library involved the immunoSEQ multiplex PCR assay. In its TCRdb copy, this immuneACCESS table keeps in-frame sequences only and misses some clones. Where compared with another copy, unresolved V genes explain less than half of these, and the others have no known cause. Here the sample has 250,000 or so clones; 88% occur a single time. The ten largest clonotypes hold 2.7% of the sample. The sequenced sample consisted of peripheral blood. The receptors derive from a woman aged 55-75 years with acute or convalescent COVID-19.

The chain links TRBV19 to TRBJ1-1, with 9 bases fitting TRBD1. Germline lookup yields CDR1 LNHDA and CDR2 SQIVND (reference sequence). V trimming: 4 bases; J trimming: 2 bases; junction bases outside the gene matches: 5. This CDR3 region has 15 residues. CDR3 loop: CASSTRQGVNTEAFF. The CDR3 DNA reads as TGTGCCAGTAGTACCCGACAGGGGGTTAACACTGAAGCTTTCTTT.

This chain joins TRBV11-2 and TRBJ2-7, with 7 bases fitting TRBD1. With V trimmed by 0 bases and J by 5 bases, 4 bases remained unmatched. Germline values: CDR1 SGHAT, CDR2 FQNNGV. This CDR3 contains 14 residues. The CDR3 here is CASSLDRGGHEQYF. CDR3 DNA: TGTGCCAGCAGCTTAGATAGAGGGGGCCACGAGCAGTACTTC.

The V call is TRBV4-1, the J call TRBJ2-2, with TRBD1 identical over 7 bases. The CDR3 extends over 16 amino acids. Germline CDR1 MGHRA, CDR2 YSYEKL. J was trimmed by 0 bases and V by 3 bases; bases with no gene match: 4. CDR3 in DNA: TGCGCCAGCAGCCAGGGACAGATCGCGAACACCGGGGAGCTGTTTTTT. Amino acids: CASSQGQIANTGELFF.

The chain employs TRBV2 and TRBJ2-3; 10 nucleotides line up with TRBD1. After removal of 4 bases from V and 2 bases from J, the junction contained 9 bases not matched to a gene. The germline V gene encodes CDR1 SNHLY and CDR2 FYNNEI. CDR3 length: 17 residues. For the CDR3, the DNA is TGTGCCAGCAGTGTAACCGGGACAGGGGTAGTCACAGATACGCAGTATTTT. Its protein is CASSVTGTGVVTDTQYF.

This clone was seen ten or more times. The chain links TRBV24-1 to TRBJ1-2; tentative D call: TRBD1 (5 bases). V was trimmed by 3 bases and J by 4 bases, leaving 11 bases between them. The CDR3 length is 14 residues. Germline CDR1 reads KGHDR; CDR2 reads SFDVKD. CDR3 protein: CATSDASGSYGYTF. The CDR3 DNA reads as TGTGCCACCAGTGATGCCTCAGGGTCCTATGGCTACACCTTC.

The chain links TRBV7-9 to TRBJ1-1; a possible D gene is TRBD1 (6 bases). CDR1 SEHNR and CDR2 FQNEAQ come from the germline V gene (reference sequence). CDR3 length: 15 amino acids. V was shortened by 5 bases and J by 4 bases, with 17 bases between the two germline ends. The chain's CDR3 is CASSTIAGAGTEAFF. The CDR3 region has the DNA TGTGCCAGCAGCACAATCGCAGGGGCGGGCACTGAAGCTTTCTTT. Variable domain in full (rest from reference TRBV7-9 and TRBJ1-1): DTGVSQNPRHKITKRGQNVTFRCDPISEHNRLYWYRQTLGQGPEFLTYFQNEAQLEKSRLLSDRFSAERPKGSFSTLEIQRTEQGDSAMYLCASSTIAGAGTEAFFGQGTRLTVV.

The chain has TRBV6-7 and TRBJ1-4; 8 bases agree with TRBD1. TRBV6-7 is treated as an ORF (open reading frame) with a function not yet certain. There are 17 residues in the CDR3. Unmatched junction bases numbered 16, after V lost 5 bases and J lost 8 bases. CDR3 region: CASSRAAAGGGEEKLFF. In nucleotides, the CDR3 is TGTGCCAGCAGTAGGGCCGCGGCAGGGGGCGGAGAAGAAAAACTGTTTTTT.

This chain joins TRBV19 and TRBJ1-5; TRBD1 agrees at 11 bases. Trimming at V came to 5 bases and at J to 12 bases, leaving 9 bases not matched to a gene. The CDR3 runs to 14 residues. The germline gives CDR1 LNHDA, CDR2 SQIVND (reference sequence). The CDR3: CASSQQPGQGGQHF. In DNA, the CDR3 is TGTGCCAGTAGTCAACAACCGGGACAGGGGGGCCAGCATTTT.

A few counts support this clone. The chain has TRBV6-1 and TRBJ2-7, with a weak D call TRBD2 (5 bases). V was trimmed by 2 bases and J by 6 bases, leaving 5 bases between them. Germline V CDR1 and CDR2: MNHNS, SASEGT. The CDR3 totals 11 residues. CDR3 sequence reads: CASSERGEQYF. In nucleotides, the CDR3 is TGTGCCAGCAGTGAACGGGGCGAGCAGTACTTC.

The chain uses TRBV10-3 and TRBJ2-7, with 7 bases identical to TRBD1. The CDR3 sequence is 14 residues long. Unmatched junction bases numbered 5, after V lost 4 bases and J lost 2 bases. The V gene's germline CDR1 is ENHRY and CDR2 SYGVKD. CDR3 nucleotide sequence: TGTGCCATCAGTGTCTGGGACAGTACCTACGAGCAGTACTTC. It yields the protein CAISVWDSTYEQYF.

The rearrangement joins TRBV6-5 to TRBJ1-6, with 7 bases matching TRBD1. The CDR3 totals 13 residues. The germline V gene has CDR1 MNHEY and CDR2 SVGAGI. Losses at the gene ends were 8 bases for V and 7 bases for J; bases not matched to a gene: 5. The CDR3 reads CASGQGVNSPLHF. In nucleotides, the CDR3 is TGTGCCAGCGGGCAGGGGGTAAATTCACCCCTCCACTTT.

This clone was seen a handful of times. The J gene is TRBJ1-3, the V gene TRBV11-2; TRBD1 might be the D (6 bases). Germline CDR1 and CDR2: SGHAT and FQNNGV. Trimming took off 4 bases at V and 2 bases at J, with 15 bases between the two ends. There are 16 residues in the CDR3. The CDR3 reads CASSSRTAGAGNTIYF. The DNA of the CDR3 is TGTGCCAGCAGCTCGCGCACGGCAGGGGCTGGAAACACCATATATTTT.

The rearrangement links TRBV2 to TRBJ1-5, with 7 bases aligning to TRBD1. With V trimmed by 6 bases and J by 4 bases, 9 bases remained unmatched. The CDR3 covers 15 residues. CDR1 and CDR2 (germline): SNHLY, FYNNEI. The CDR3 DNA reads as TGTGCCAGCAGGATAGACAGGGCCCTTAATCAGCCCCAGCATTTT. It yields the protein CASRIDRALNQPQHF.